This passage covers 19 T cell receptor beta chains from one sample sequenced in a study of T cell repertoires in cytomegalovirus infection. These TCRs are of unknown antigen specificity. TCRdb re-called the reads with MiXCR, one entry per CDR3 protein. The data contain some 920,000 distinct CDR3 sequences, more than 25% of them singletons. The source material was cultured CD8+ T cells from PBMCs, sampled from culture after CMV antigen stimulation. The receptor source for this set is a human donor in good health (CMV status not recorded). Some clones in this sample may be carry-over from other donors' samples.

This clonotype has just one count. A read error may explain this, as a much larger clone is one base away. This chain links TRBV7-6 with TRBJ2-7; TRBD2 matches at 7 bases. The germline V gene encodes CDR1 SGHVS and CDR2 FNYEAQ. Losses at the gene ends were 5 bases for V and 2 bases for J; bases not matched to a gene: 9. CDR3 length: 15 amino acids. The CDR3 coding sequence is TGTGCCAGCAGCCCCCTTAACGGGGGGACCTACGAGCAGTACTTC. Encoded protein: CASSPLNGGTYEQYF.

This chain uses TRBV4-1 with TRBJ1-1; D is unclear. Germline V gives CDR1 MGHRA, CDR2 YSYEKL. The CDR3 is made up of 11 amino acids. V was pared by 0 bases and J by 8 bases, with 4 bases between. The CDR3 is CASSQEWEAFF. In DNA form, the CDR3 reads TGCGCCAGCAGCCAAGAGTGGGAAGCTTTCTTT.

This clonotype was counted at least ten times. CDR3 protein: CASSPRSPGGEQFF. Written as DNA, the CDR3 is TGTGCCAGCAGCCCCCGGTCCCCAGGGGGTGAGCAGTTCTTC. The gene calls are TRBV7-6 and TRBJ2-1, with 7 bases fitting TRBD1. Germline V gives CDR1 SGHVS, CDR2 FNYEAQ. The V and J ends lost 5 bases and 9 bases, in that order; junction bases with no gene match: 10. This CDR3 region has 14 residues.

This clonotype was detected many times. The chain joins TRBV7-2 to TRBJ1-2; the D gene is possibly TRBD1 (6 bases). In germline, CDR1 is SGHTA, CDR2 FQGNSA. The CDR3 totals 15 residues. Between the trimmed V and J ends, which lost 5 bases and 0 bases, there was a span of 13 bases. CDR3 sequence reads: CASSPGTLTNYGYTF. CDR3 DNA sequence: TGTGCCAGCAGCCCAGGGACACTTACTAACTATGGCTACACCTTC.

This chain connects TRBV7-9 to TRBJ1-6; perhaps TRBD1 as D (5 bases). This CDR3 spans 15 amino acids. Trimming left V 4 bases short and J 6 bases short, with 13 bases between. Germline assignment: CDR1 SEHNR and CDR2 FQNEAQ (reference sequence). Here the CDR3 DNA reads TGTGCCAGCAGCTCGGGGGGGACGGTTAATTCACCCCTCCACTTT. This codes for CASSSGGTVNSPLHF.

The V gene is TRBV7-8, the J gene TRBJ1-6; D uncertain. Germline CDR1 is SGHVS and CDR2 is FQNEAQ. This CDR3 is built from 16 residues. Trimming cost V 0 bases and J 3 bases, with 9 bases left between them. The CDR3, as DNA: TGTGCCAGCAGCTTAGCAGGGCTCGGCTATAATTCACCCCTCCACTTT. Translated, it gives CASSLAGLGYNSPLHF.

This sequence joins TRBV7-9 and TRBJ1-1; 7 bases align to TRBD1. V lost 1 base, J lost 1 base, and 9 bases stayed unmatched. Germline loops: CDR1 SEHNR, CDR2 FQNEAQ (reference sequence). CDR3 size: 17 residues. The CDR3 DNA reads as TGTGCCAGCAGCTTAGACTCCGGACAGGCCCCGAACACTGAAGCTTTCTTT. Amino acid sequence: CASSLDSGQAPNTEAFF.

The V gene is TRBV27, the J gene TRBJ2-1; D gene uncertain. Deletions cut 0 bases from V and 0 bases from J, with 9 bases between. CDR1 and CDR2 (germline): MNHEY, SMNVEV (reference sequence). The CDR3 has 16 residues. The CDR3 nucleotides are TGTGCCAGCAGTTTATCTTCACATAGCTCCTACAATGAGCAGTTCTTC. Translating it yields CASSLSSHSSYNEQFF.

This clonotype appeared a few times. V gene TRBV20-1 combines with J gene TRBJ2-5; 8 bases line up with TRBD1. Germline CDR1 DFQATT, CDR2 SNEGSKA (reference sequence). V lost 0 bases, J lost 4 bases, and 4 bases stayed unmatched. The CDR3 sequence is 14 residues long. CDR3 in amino acids: CSARDWTGPETQYF. The CDR3 nucleotides read TGCAGTGCTAGAGATTGGACAGGGCCAGAGACCCAGTACTTC.

This rearrangement joins TRBV7-3 to TRBJ2-3, with 10 bases matching TRBD1. Unmatched junction bases numbered 4, after V lost 4 bases and J lost 0 bases. The CDR3 runs 16 residues. Germline V gene lookup returns CDR1 SGHTA and CDR2 FQGTGA. CDR3 residues: CASSYGTGESTDTQYF. The CDR3 DNA is TGTGCCAGCAGCTATGGGACAGGGGAGAGCACAGATACGCAGTATTTT.

As DNA, the CDR3 is TGTGCCAGCAGCTCATGGGGACTAGCGGCTTCCTACAATGAGCAGTTCTTC. The encoded protein is CASSSWGLAASYNEQFF. The rearrangement links TRBV11-2 to TRBJ2-1; 11 bases match TRBD2. Germline V gene lookup returns CDR1 SGHAT and CDR2 FQNNGV. The CDR3 contains 17 residues. The ends lost 4 bases at V and 1 base at J; junction bases unmatched: 6.

Only a few counts were recorded for this clonotype. The chain has TRBV12-3 or TRBV12-4 and TRBJ1-2; 10 bases are shared with TRBD1. J was trimmed by 7 bases and V by 5 bases; bases with no gene match: 13. The CDR3 spans 16 residues. CDR3 loop: CASSEDRGVIRSGYTF. The DNA of the CDR3 is TGTGCCAGCAGTGAGGACAGGGGGGTGATAAGGAGTGGCTACACCTTC.

This clonotype was recorded many times. The chain recombines TRBV7-2 with TRBJ1-4; possibly TRBD1 for D (6 bases). The length of the CDR3 is 16 residues. The V gene lost 5 bases and the J gene lost 8 bases, with 21 bases spanning the gap. Germline-derived CDR1 and CDR2 are SGHTA and FQGNSA. The CDR3 region has the DNA TGTGCCAGCAGCACAAGAGGCGGGCAGGGGAGGGAAAAACTGTTTTTT. It codes for CASSTRGGQGREKLFF.

The rearrangement joins TRBV7-9 to TRBJ2-7, with TRBD2 matching over 8 bases. J lost 1 base, V lost 5 bases, and 4 bases had no gene match. This CDR3 is 14 amino acids long. Looked up from germline, CDR1 is SEHNR and CDR2 is FQNEAQ (reference sequence). The CDR3 region has the DNA TGTGCCAGCAGCCCGGGGGGGATATCCTACGAGCAGTACTTC. Translation gives CASSPGGISYEQYF. Full variable domain (outside the CDR3, taken from reference TRBV7-9 and TRBJ2-7): DTGVSQNPRHKITKRGQNVTFRCDPISEHNRLYWYRQTLGQGPEFLTYFQNEAQLEKSRLLSDRFSAERPKGSFSTLEIQRTEQGDSAMYLCASSPGGISYEQYFGPGTRLTVT.

This clonotype was seen a handful of times. The CDR3 DNA follows: TGTGCCAGCAGCCTCCTCGGCGCGGGGCCCACTGAAGCTTTCTTT. Translated: CASSLLGAGPTEAFF. The chain couples TRBV13 to TRBJ1-1; tentatively, D is TRBD1 (5 bases). CDR1 is PRHDT and CDR2 is FYEKMQ in the germline V gene (reference sequence). The CDR3 runs 15 residues. V was shortened by 5 bases and J by 4 bases, with 17 bases between the two germline ends.

The chain has TRBV4-3 and TRBJ2-7, with a tentative D call TRBD1 (6 bases). V lost 0 bases to trimming and J lost 2 bases, with 17 bases between them. The germline V gene encodes CDR1 LGHNA and CDR2 YSLEER. This CDR3 is 17 amino acids long. CDR3 DNA sequence: TGCGCCAGCAGCCAAGACGCAGGACAGATTTTTCCCTACGAGCAGTACGTC. It translates to CASSQDAGQIFPYEQYV.

V and J are TRBV7-9 and TRBJ2-3, with 9 bases that match TRBD1. CDR3 length equals 16 residues. Germline CDR1 SEHNR, CDR2 FQNEAQ (reference sequence). J was trimmed by 4 bases and V by 3 bases; bases with no gene match: 8. Here the CDR3 reads CASSFADRGDPDTQYF. The CDR3 bases are TGTGCCAGCAGCTTTGCGGACAGGGGAGATCCAGATACGCAGTATTTT. Looking up the rest from reference TRBV7-9 and TRBJ2-3 gives the full variable domain: DTGVSQNPRHKITKRGQNVTFRCDPISEHNRLYWYRQTLGQGPEFLTYFQNEAQLEKSRLLSDRFSAERPKGSFSTLEIQRTEQGDSAMYLCASSFADRGDPDTQYFGPGTRLTVL.

The chain couples TRBV6-2 or TRBV6-3 to TRBJ2-2; TRBD2 is a possible D gene (6 bases). Germline V gene data show CDR1 as MNHEY and CDR2 as SVGEGT. The CDR3 sequence is 14 residues long. The V and J ends lost 7 bases and 2 bases respectively, with 11 bases between them. CDR3 residues: CASTGGVNTGELFF. CDR3 sequence (DNA): TGTGCCAGCACTGGAGGGGTCAACACCGGGGAGCTGTTTTTT.

This clonotype has at least ten counts. The chain is built from TRBV7-6 and TRBJ2-5; maybe TRBD1 (5 bases). This CDR3 is 15 amino acids long. Deletions cut 4 bases from V and 1 base from J, with 13 bases between. Germline V gene lookup returns CDR1 SGHVS and CDR2 FNYEAQ. DNA for the CDR3: TGTGCCAGCAGCTCTTCCAGGGCGCTCCAAGAGACCCAGTACTTC. Encoded protein: CASSSSRALQETQYF.